This entry lists 17 T cell receptor beta chains sequenced from one sample in a study of blood T cell repertoires in COVID-19 (TCRdb year 2020). The library came from the immunoSEQ multiplex PCR assay. TCRdb took over this immuneACCESS table, retaining in-frame rearrangements with V and J assigned. Such tables are incomplete; in checked studies, under half of the missing clones stem from an unresolved V gene, and the remainder is unexplained. Counted in this sample were 110,000 or so clones; roughly 90% of them appeared once. In total, the top ten clones hold 8% to 9% of the sample. Material for sequencing was peripheral blood. These receptors originate from a woman in her 70s who had recovered from COVID-19.

This clone was detected once. V and J are TRBV18 and TRBJ1-1; D is possibly TRBD1 (6 bases). Germline loops: CDR1 KGHSH, CDR2 LQKENI. This CDR3 has 14 amino acids. Trimming took 6 bases from V and 1 from J, leaving 12 bases between them. CDR3 sequence reads: CASSQAGANTEAFF. The CDR3 DNA reads TGTGCCAGCTCGCAAGCGGGGGCGAACACTGAAGCTTTCTTT.

V and J are TRBV4-2 and TRBJ2-1; 10 bases agree with TRBD2. The V segment lost 4 bases and the J segment 9 bases; nucleotides outside the gene matches: 9. Germline CDR1 and CDR2: LGHNA and YNFKEQ. This CDR3 region has 15 residues. The CDR3 DNA is TGTGCCAGCAGCCCCAGCGGGAGGGCGGCGGGTGAGCAGTTCTTC. It encodes CASSPSGRAAGEQFF.

The chain has TRBV7-3 and TRBJ2-3; D perhaps matches TRBD1 (5 bases). The CDR3 is made up of 13 amino acids. Trimming removed 5 bases from V and 5 bases from J, with 11 bases in between. Germline CDR1 is SGHTA and CDR2 is FQGTGA. This CDR3 is CASSPGHQDTQYF. CDR3 bases: TGTGCCAGCAGCCCCGGACACCAAGATACGCAGTATTTT. The complete variable domain, with remaining parts taken from reference TRBV7-3 and TRBJ2-3, reads GAGVSQTPSNKVTEKGKYVELRCDPISGHTALYWYRQSLGQGPEFLIYFQGTGAADDSGLPNDRFFAVRPEGSVSTLKIQRTERGDSAVYLCASSPGHQDTQYFGPGTRLTVL.

The chain uses TRBV5-1 and TRBJ1-6; 10 nucleotides align to TRBD1. Germline V CDR1 and CDR2: SGHRS, YFSETQ. With 4 bases clipped from V and 10 bases from J, the junction kept 11 bases outside the gene matches. This CDR3 has 16 amino acids. For the CDR3, the DNA is TGCGCCAGCAGCCTCCTAGGACAGGGGGGGGGATCACCCCTCCACTTT. This gives the protein CASSLLGQGGGSPLHF.

The chain combines TRBV7-2 with TRBJ2-2; maybe TRBD2 (5 bases). V was trimmed by 5 bases and J by 2 bases, leaving 12 bases between them. Germline CDR1 SGHTA, CDR2 FQGNSA. The CDR3 length is 15 residues. This chain's CDR3 is CASSITGINTGELFF. Here the CDR3 DNA reads TGTGCCAGCAGCATCACGGGGATTAACACCGGGGAGCTGTTTTTT.

The CDR3 protein is CASSLSGEREPYNEQFF. The CDR3 DNA is TGTGCCAGCAGCTTGTCCGGGGAGCGGGAGCCCTACAATGAGCAGTTCTTC. The rearrangement joins TRBV7-2 to TRBJ2-1; 8 nucleotides align to TRBD2. Germline V gene lookup returns CDR1 SGHTA and CDR2 FQGNSA. Unmatched junction bases numbered 9, after V lost 3 bases and J lost 2 bases. The length of the CDR3 is 17 residues.

The chain couples TRBV18 to TRBJ1-1; D might be TRBD1 (6 bases). Germline V gene sequence: CDR1 KGHSH, CDR2 LQKENI. Deletions cut 5 bases from V and 1 base from J, with 8 bases between. CDR3 length: 13 amino acids. Here the CDR3 DNA reads TGTGCCAGCTCAGCGACAGGGAACACTGAAGCTTTCTTT. Encoded protein: CASSATGNTEAFF.

The chain joins TRBV10-3 to TRBJ1-2; 9 bases line up with TRBD1. J was trimmed by 0 bases and V by 6 bases; bases with no gene match: 11. The germline gives CDR1 ENHRY, CDR2 SYGVKD. The CDR3 covers 17 residues. The CDR3 reads CAIRGQGVRGANYGYTF. DNA for the CDR3: TGTGCCATCAGGGGACAGGGAGTGAGGGGAGCTAACTATGGCTACACCTTC.

The gene calls are TRBV29-1 and TRBJ2-4, with 7 bases identical to TRBD2. CDR1 and CDR2 (germline): SQVTM, ANQGSEA. CDR3 size: 13 residues. Unmatched junction bases numbered 7, after V lost 5 bases and J lost 6 bases. CDR3 in amino acids: CSVPLPGGNIQYF. The CDR3 nucleotides are TGCAGCGTTCCTCTCCCGGGGGGAAACATTCAGTACTTC.

In its sample, this clone was seen once. The chain is built from TRBV4-2 and TRBJ1-4, with D possibly being TRBD1 (5 bases). The CDR3 has 14 residues. The germline gives CDR1 LGHNA, CDR2 YNFKEQ. With 2 bases removed from V and 7 bases from J, the gap between germline ends came to 11 bases. Here the CDR3 DNA reads TGTGCCAGCAGCCAAAAGGGGTCGGGTGAAAAACTGTTTTTT. The encoded protein is CASSQKGSGEKLFF.

This clone was seen once. This chain's CDR3 is CASSLSNTEAFF. Here the CDR3 DNA reads TGTGCCAGCAGTTTGAGTAACACTGAAGCTTTCTTT. This chain connects TRBV28 to TRBJ1-1, with D uncertain. The germline V gene encodes CDR1 MDHEN and CDR2 SYDVKM. The CDR3 is made up of 12 amino acids. Trimming took off 3 bases at V and 2 bases at J, with 4 bases between the two ends.

This chain joins TRBV7-2 and TRBJ2-1; 8 bases map to TRBD2. Germline CDR1 is SGHTA and CDR2 is FQGNSA. Trimming cost V 3 bases and J 7 bases; bases outside gene matches: 11. The CDR3 runs 16 residues. The CDR3 loop is CASSFARSGRRNEQFF. Written as DNA, the CDR3 is TGTGCCAGCAGCTTTGCCCGCAGCGGGAGAAGGAATGAGCAGTTCTTC.

The CDR3 loop is CASSYPQGALNTGELFF. In DNA, the CDR3 is TGTGCCAGCAGTTACCCTCAGGGGGCGCTGAACACCGGGGAGCTGTTTTTT. The chain combines TRBV7-6 with TRBJ2-2; TRBD1 aligns across 8 bases. CDR1 SGHVS and CDR2 FNYEAQ come from the germline V gene. This CDR3 comprises 17 residues. The J segment lost 1 base and the V segment lost 6 bases, leaving 10 bases of the junction unmatched. The variable domain in full, completed from reference TRBV7-6 and TRBJ2-2, reads GAGVSQSPRYKVTKRGQDVALRCDPISGHVSLYWYRQALGQGPEFLTYFNYEAQQDKSGLPNDRFSAERPEGSISTLTIQRTEQRDSAMYRCASSYPQGALNTGELFFGEGSRLTVL.

The rearrangement links TRBV9 to TRBJ2-1; the match to TRBD2 covers 8 bases. With V trimmed by 4 bases and J by 13 bases, 7 bases remained unmatched. Germline CDR1 SGDLS, CDR2 YYNGEE. The CDR3 sequence is 12 residues long. CDR3 sequence reads: CASSPRGTRQFF. CDR3 DNA sequence: TGTGCCAGCAGCCCCCGTGGGACTAGACAGTTCTTC.

The chain employs TRBV5-1 and TRBJ2-1; TRBD2 aligns across 8 bases. The CDR3 length is 15 residues. Germline CDR1 reads SGHRS; CDR2 reads YFSETQ. Trimming removed 6 bases from V and 0 bases from J; junction bases left unmatched: 5. CDR3 sequence reads: CASTMSGSSYNEQFF. The DNA of the CDR3 is TGCGCCAGCACCATGAGCGGGAGCTCCTACAATGAGCAGTTCTTC.

The J gene is TRBJ2-3, the V gene TRBV3-1 (or the pseudogene TRBV3-2); 10 nucleotides line up with TRBD1. The V and J ends lost 4 bases and 4 bases, in that order; junction bases with no gene match: 11. Germline loops: CDR1 LGHDT, CDR2 YNNKEL (reference sequence). The CDR3 runs to 17 residues. The CDR3 nucleotides are TGTGCCAGCAGCCTTCGGACAGGGGGTGGTTTCCCAGATACGCAGTATTTT. It codes for CASSLRTGGGFPDTQYF.

The chain combines TRBV27 with TRBJ2-7, with TRBD1 matching 9 bases. The CDR3 has 15 amino acids. From germline, CDR1 is MNHEY and CDR2 SMNVEV (reference sequence). Trimming at V came to 0 bases and at J to 4 bases, leaving 4 bases not matched to a gene. The CDR3 sequence: CASSLSGTGTYEQYF. The DNA for the CDR3 is TGTGCCAGCAGTTTATCCGGGACAGGGACTTACGAGCAGTACTTC.